The subject of this entry is one T cell receptor beta chain. Its specific antigen is unknown. Base qualities are not at hand, and no much larger clone is one base apart. In the study, sorted CD4+ and CD8+ blood T cells from patients with severe aplastic anemia and from healthy subjects underwent deep sequencing of TCR repertoires. Ficoll-Paque density gradient centrifugation was used to isolate peripheral blood mononuclear cells. Before DNA was extracted, CD4+ and CD8+ T cells were sorted using either FACS or magnetic beads. This specimen comes from a study of CD8+CD57+ T cells in acquired aplastic anemia (dated by TCRdb to 2016 to 2019). For context, the study as a whole: A mean of 3.2 ug of DNA, ranging from roughly 0.19 to 27.4 ug, was extracted from sorted CD4+ and CD8+ cells. An average of around 10 million reads for CD4+ cells and 11 million or so reads for CD8+ cells was obtained from healthy donor samples. General study outcomes and caveats: Around 30 CD8+ CDR3 sequences were shared between patients and controls but appeared highly expressed in patients and within their immunodominant clones. No significant difference in CD8+ Simpson's diversity was found between patients and healthy controls (P=0.060).

CDR1 and CDR2 are read off the germline V gene as ENHRY and SYGVKD. The CDR3 sequence holds 11 residues, the cysteine and phenylalanine included. Here the CDR3 DNA is all that survives: 33 bases in frame from base 1. Profiling of TCR beta VDJ combinations and CDR3 sequences used genomic DNA as the template. An Illumina HiSeq 2000 was used for TCR repertoire sequencing. Processing in the source paper ran as follows. Repertoires were assessed using TRBV/TRBJ rearrangement plots, CDR3 size and DJ length profiles, and Simpson's diversity index. The most abundant DNA sequence in the deep sequencing data was defined as the immunodominant clone. CDR3 amino acid sequences were screened for sharing across subjects and were compared with published repertoires and the VDJdb database. The public reads were run again by TCRdb, first through fastp at Q25 and then through MiXCR, and only productive beta chains were kept. CDR3 protein sequences are deduplicated, and each keeps its most common genes and DNA. None of the V and J calls come from the authors' own analysis; TCRdb made them. For this sample the table gives 40,000 to 45,000 distinct CDR3 sequences, of which about 70% were detected only once. The ten largest clones capture around 22% of the sample.

The sequence was obtained from a human donor in good health, serving as a control. Recombination linked TRBV10-3 to TRBJ2-3, with the D gene too uncertain to name. Specimen: sorted CD4+, CD8+, or CD8+CD57+ T cells (not recorded which) from PBMCs. CDR3 loop: CATWGTDTQYF. The DNA reads TGTGCGACGTGGGGCACAGATACGCAGTATTTT.